These 6 T cell receptor beta chains came from one sample sequenced in a study of shared clonotypes between healthy human individuals. The method was immunoSEQ multiplex PCR; TCRdb's version includes in-frame clones alone and lacks a portion of them. This sample has 1.6 million or so clones; less than 99% occur once, and the top ten carry 0.3% to 0.45%. Source material: naive CD4+ T cells sorted from blood. Sample subset: CD45RA+ positively selected. These receptors originate from a man aged 25 to 40 in good health.

This clone was seen only a few times. This sample also contains other DNA sequences that code for the same CDR3. The J gene is TRBJ2-5, the V gene TRBV18; D not resolved. Trimming pared 2 bases from V and 4 bases from J, leaving 8 bases between. In germline, CDR1 is KGHSH, CDR2 LQKENI. This CDR3 contains 13 residues. The CDR3 DNA is TGTGCCAGCTCACCAACCCCCGGAGAGACCCAGTACTTC. This codes for CASSPTPGETQYF.

The genes are TRBV6-6 and TRBJ2-2; 13 nucleotides align to TRBD2. Germline assignment: CDR1 MNHNY and CDR2 SVGAGI (reference sequence). The CDR3 runs 16 residues. V dropped 2 bases and J dropped 9; count of bases not matched to a gene: 6. CDR3 DNA sequence: TGTGCCAGCAGTTACCCTGGACTAGCGGGAGTTCGGGAGCTGTTTTTT. Translated, it gives CASSYPGLAGVRELFF.

The genes are TRBV7-9 and TRBJ1-2; tentative D call: TRBD1 (6 bases). Germline-derived CDR1 and CDR2 are SEHNR and FQNEAQ (reference sequence). Trimming stripped 4 bases from V and 4 bases from J, with 13 bases between. The CDR3 runs 14 residues. The CDR3 region is CASSSTDRGYGYTF. CDR3 nucleotide sequence: TGTGCCAGCAGCTCAACGGACAGAGGCTATGGCTACACCTTC.

The chain couples TRBV13 to TRBJ2-7; the match to TRBD2 covers 11 bases. Trimming removed 4 bases from V and 0 bases from J; junction bases left unmatched: 5. Germline-derived CDR1 and CDR2 are PRHDT and FYEKMQ (reference sequence). This CDR3 region has 16 residues. CDR3 region: CASSSVTSGISYEQYF. DNA of the CDR3: TGTGCCAGCAGCTCCGTGACTAGCGGGATCTCCTACGAGCAGTACTTC.

The count of this clone is one. The V call is TRBV7-9, the J call TRBJ2-4; perhaps TRBD2 as D (5 bases). There are 18 residues in the CDR3. The germline V gene encodes CDR1 SEHNR and CDR2 FQNEAQ (reference sequence). Trimming cost V 1 base and J 3 bases, with 19 bases left between them. The CDR3 bases are TGTGCCAGCAGCTTAGACCTCCCCCCGGGGTCCGGCAAAAACATTCAGTACTTC. Its protein product is CASSLDLPPGSGKNIQYF.

This chain links TRBV7-9 with TRBJ1-2; D is unresolved. Germline-derived CDR1 and CDR2 are SEHNR and FQNEAQ (reference sequence). The CDR3 sequence is 15 residues long. V was shortened by 1 base and J by 5 bases, with 14 bases between the two germline ends. CDR3 amino acids: CASSLEAGRLYGYTF. The CDR3 bases are TGTGCCAGCAGCTTAGAGGCAGGCAGACTGTATGGCTACACCTTC. The whole variable domain, remainder taken from reference TRBV7-9 and TRBJ1-2, is DTGVSQNPRHKITKRGQNVTFRCDPISEHNRLYWYRQTLGQGPEFLTYFQNEAQLEKSRLLSDRFSAERPKGSFSTLEIQRTEQGDSAMYLCASSLEAGRLYGYTFGSGTRLTVV.